This TCR beta chain was sequenced during a study of blood T cells in healthy people across ages. A sample-barcoded 5' primer and a J-beta primer mix were used in a second PCR of roughly 7 to 12 cycles. Each CDR3 protein gets one entry after TCRdb re-called the 5' RACE reads with MiXCR. The data show about 590,000 distinct CDR3 sequences, less than 35% seen once. This CDR3 is 14 amino acids long. The germline CDR1 and CDR2 sequences are DFQATT and SNEGSKA (reference sequence). V lost 0 bases, J lost 6 bases, and 4 bases stayed unmatched. The specimen was blood. The sequence derives from a woman older than 75 in good health. The chain employs TRBV20-1 and TRBJ2-3; 9 positions match TRBD2. The CDR3 reads CSARERRGGDTQYF. CDR3 nucleotide sequence: TGCAGTGCTAGAGAGCGGCGGGGGGGCGATACGCAGTATTTT.